This T cell receptor (beta chain) was observed in a study of control samples from healthy donors and cancer patients (dated by TCRdb to 2020 to 2021). From cysteine to phenylalanine, the CDR3 is 17 amino acids long. The entry retains the CDR3 DNA only, 51 bases that are in frame from base 1. Here V drops 2 bases and J drops 2 bases, and the junction holds 13 bases not matched to any gene. From the germline V gene, CDR1 is SGHRS and CDR2 is YFSETQ. To prepare the library, the immunoSEQ multiplex PCR assay was applied. TCRdb provides this immuneACCESS table in a form limited to in-frame rearrangements. Some clones are lacking; in checked studies, under half of them reflect an unresolved V gene, and why the rest are absent is not known. The sample profile shows around 110,000 clones; about 88% of them were found once. Approximately 2.3% of the sample comes from the top ten. Remarks on this clone: The antigen this receptor binds is unknown. No base quality values were provided; no much bigger clone lies one nucleotide off.

This sequence uses TRBV5-1 and TRBJ2-7; the central 7 bases match TRBD1. The TCR comes from a woman in her 70s in good health. The sequencing input was blood. The DNA reads as follows: TGCGCCAGCAGCTTAGACGCACGGACAGGAAAGACCTACGAGCAGTACTTC. This yields the protein CASSLDARTGKTYEQYF. The full variable domain, with segments outside the CDR3 supplied by the reference TRBV5-1 and TRBJ2-7 proteins, appears as KAGVTQTPRYLIKTRGQQVTLSCSPISGHRSVSWYQQTPGQGLQFLFEYFSETQRNKGNFPGRFSGRQFSNSRSEMNVSTLELGDSALYLCASSLDARTGKTYEQYFGPGTRLTVT.